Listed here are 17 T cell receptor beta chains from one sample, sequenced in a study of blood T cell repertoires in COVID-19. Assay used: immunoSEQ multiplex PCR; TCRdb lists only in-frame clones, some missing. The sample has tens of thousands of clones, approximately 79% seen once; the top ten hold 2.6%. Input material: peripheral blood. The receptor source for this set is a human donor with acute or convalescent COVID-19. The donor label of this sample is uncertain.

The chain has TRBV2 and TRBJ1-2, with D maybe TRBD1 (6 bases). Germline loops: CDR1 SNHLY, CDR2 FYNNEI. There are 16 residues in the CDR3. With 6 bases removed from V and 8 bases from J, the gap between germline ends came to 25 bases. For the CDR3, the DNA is TGTGCCAGCAGAACGACTTCCCGGGGGGGGCGGAACGGCTACACCTTC. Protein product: CASRTTSRGGRNGYTF.

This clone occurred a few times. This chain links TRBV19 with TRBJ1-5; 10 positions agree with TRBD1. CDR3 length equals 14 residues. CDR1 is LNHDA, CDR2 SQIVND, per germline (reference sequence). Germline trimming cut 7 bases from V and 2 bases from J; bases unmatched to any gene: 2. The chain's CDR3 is CASTGTGGNQPQHF. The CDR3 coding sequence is TGTGCCAGTACGGGGACAGGGGGCAATCAGCCCCAGCATTTT.

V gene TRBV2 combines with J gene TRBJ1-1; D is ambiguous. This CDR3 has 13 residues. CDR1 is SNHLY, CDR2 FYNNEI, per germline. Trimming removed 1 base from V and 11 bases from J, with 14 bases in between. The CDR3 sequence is CASSEGRITAAFF. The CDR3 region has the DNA TGTGCCAGCAGTGAAGGCAGGATAACGGCGGCTTTCTTT.

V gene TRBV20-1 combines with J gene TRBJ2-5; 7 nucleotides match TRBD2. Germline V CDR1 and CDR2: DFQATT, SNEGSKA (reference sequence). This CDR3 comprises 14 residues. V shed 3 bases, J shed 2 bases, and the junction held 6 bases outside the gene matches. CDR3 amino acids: CSASRGSGQETQYF. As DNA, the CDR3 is TGCAGTGCTAGTCGCGGGAGTGGACAAGAGACCCAGTACTTC.

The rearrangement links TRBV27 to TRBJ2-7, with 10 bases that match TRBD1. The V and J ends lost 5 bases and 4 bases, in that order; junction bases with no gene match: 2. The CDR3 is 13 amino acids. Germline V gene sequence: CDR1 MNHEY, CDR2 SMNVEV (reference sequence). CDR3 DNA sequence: TGTGCCAGCAGTCGGACAGGGGGTTACGAGCAGTACTTC. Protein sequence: CASSRTGGYEQYF.

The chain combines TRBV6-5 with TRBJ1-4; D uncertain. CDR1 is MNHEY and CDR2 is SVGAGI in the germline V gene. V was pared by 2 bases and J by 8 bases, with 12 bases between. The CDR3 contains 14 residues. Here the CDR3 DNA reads TGTGCCAGCAGTTACACAGCGGTAGGGGAAAAACTGTTTTTT. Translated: CASSYTAVGEKLFF.

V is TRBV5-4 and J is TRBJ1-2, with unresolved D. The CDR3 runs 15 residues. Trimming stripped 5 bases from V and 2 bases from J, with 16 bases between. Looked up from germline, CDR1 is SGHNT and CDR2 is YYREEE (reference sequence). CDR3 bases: TGTGCCAGCAGTCCCCCGGACTCACAGAACTATGGCTACACCTTC. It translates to CASSPPDSQNYGYTF.

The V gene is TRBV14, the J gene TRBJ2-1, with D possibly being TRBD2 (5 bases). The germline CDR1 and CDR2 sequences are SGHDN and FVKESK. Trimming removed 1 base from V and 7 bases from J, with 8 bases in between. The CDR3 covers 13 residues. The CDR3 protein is CASSQVRGNEQFF. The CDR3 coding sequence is TGTGCCAGCAGCCAAGTAAGAGGGAATGAGCAGTTCTTC.

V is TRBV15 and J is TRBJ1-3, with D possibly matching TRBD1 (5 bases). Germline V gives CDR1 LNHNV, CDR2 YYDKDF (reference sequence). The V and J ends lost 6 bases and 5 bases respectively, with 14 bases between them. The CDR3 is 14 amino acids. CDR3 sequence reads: CATSPGFGRNTIYF. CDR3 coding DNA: TGTGCCACCAGTCCAGGGTTCGGGCGAAACACCATATATTTT.

The CDR3 region has the DNA TGTGCCAGCAGCTTAGAGGGAGTCACTGAAGCTTTCTTT. The encoded protein is CASSLEGVTEAFF. This rearrangement joins TRBV11-2 to TRBJ1-1, with unresolved D. Trimming removed 0 bases from V and 4 bases from J, with 6 bases in between. The germline CDR1 and CDR2 sequences are SGHAT and FQNNGV. The CDR3 runs 13 residues.

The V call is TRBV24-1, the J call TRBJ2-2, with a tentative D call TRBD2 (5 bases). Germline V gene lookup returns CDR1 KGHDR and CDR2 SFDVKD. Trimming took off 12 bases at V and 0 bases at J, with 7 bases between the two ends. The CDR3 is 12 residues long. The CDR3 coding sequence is TGTGCCCTAGCATCGAACACCGGGGAGCTGTTTTTT. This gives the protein CALASNTGELFF.

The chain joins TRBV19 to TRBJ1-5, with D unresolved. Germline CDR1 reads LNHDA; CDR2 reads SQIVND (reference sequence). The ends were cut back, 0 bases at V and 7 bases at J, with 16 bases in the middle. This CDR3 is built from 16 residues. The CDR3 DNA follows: TGTGCCAGTAGTATAGATCAGATCGGGGTCGGGCAGCCCCAGCATTTT. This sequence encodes CASSIDQIGVGQPQHF.

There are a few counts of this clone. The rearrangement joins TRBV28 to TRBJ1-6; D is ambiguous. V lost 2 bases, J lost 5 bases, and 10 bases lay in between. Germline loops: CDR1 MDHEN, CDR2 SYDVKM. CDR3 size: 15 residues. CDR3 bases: TGTGCCAGCAGTTTAGCAGGCAGGAATAATTCACCCCTCCACTTT. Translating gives CASSLAGRNNSPLHF.

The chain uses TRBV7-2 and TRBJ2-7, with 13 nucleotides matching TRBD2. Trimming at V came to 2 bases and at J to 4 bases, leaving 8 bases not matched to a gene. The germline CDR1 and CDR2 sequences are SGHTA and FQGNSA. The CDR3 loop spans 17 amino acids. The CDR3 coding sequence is TGTGCCAGCAGCTTAATAACTAGCGGGGGGGCGAAGTACGAGCAGTACGTC. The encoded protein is CASSLITSGGAKYEQYV.

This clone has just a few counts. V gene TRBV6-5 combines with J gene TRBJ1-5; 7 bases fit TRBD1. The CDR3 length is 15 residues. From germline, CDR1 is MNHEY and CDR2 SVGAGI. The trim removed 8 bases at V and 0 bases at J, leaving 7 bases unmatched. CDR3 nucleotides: TGTGCCAGCTATGCCAGGGGGAATAGCAATCAGCCCCAGCATTTT. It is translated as CASYARGNSNQPQHF.

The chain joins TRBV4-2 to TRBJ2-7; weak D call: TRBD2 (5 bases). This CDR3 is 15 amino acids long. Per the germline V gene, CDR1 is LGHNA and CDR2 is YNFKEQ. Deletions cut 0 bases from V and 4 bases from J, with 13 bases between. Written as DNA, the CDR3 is TGTGCCAGCAGCCAAGACCCGGGGTCGCGTTACGAGCAGTACTTC. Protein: CASSQDPGSRYEQYF.

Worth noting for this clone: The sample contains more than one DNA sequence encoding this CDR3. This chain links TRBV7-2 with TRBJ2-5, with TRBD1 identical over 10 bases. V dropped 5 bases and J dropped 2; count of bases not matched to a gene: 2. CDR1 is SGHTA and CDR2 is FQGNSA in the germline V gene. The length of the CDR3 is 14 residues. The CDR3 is CASSPGQGQETQYF. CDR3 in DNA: TGTGCCAGCAGCCCGGGACAGGGGCAAGAGACCCAGTACTTC.